This TCR beta chain was profiled in a study of blood T cells in healthy people across ages. General study points: CMV status of donors was not determined, possibly confounding expanded clonotype changes.

Trimming took 2 bases from V and 4 from J, leaving 6 bases between them. The CDR3 spans 12 residues. Germline V lookup: CDR1 SQVTM, CDR2 ANQGSEA. Sample-barcoded 5' priming and a J-beta primer mix drove a second PCR of roughly 7 to 11 cycles. At least 2.5 million CDR3-containing paired-end reads were obtained per sample. Via MiXCR, TCRdb re-called the 5' RACE reads, giving one row per CDR3 protein. This sample has 650,000 to 900,000 distinct CDR3 sequences, with 62% found just once. Of note for this clonotype: Its antigen is still unknown.

The V gene is TRBV29-1, the J gene TRBJ2-1; D not certain. The sample taken for sequencing was blood. The TCR was taken from a young man in good health. The CDR3 spells CSVEWQYNEQFF. The CDR3, as DNA: TGCAGCGTTGAATGGCAGTACAATGAGCAGTTCTTC.